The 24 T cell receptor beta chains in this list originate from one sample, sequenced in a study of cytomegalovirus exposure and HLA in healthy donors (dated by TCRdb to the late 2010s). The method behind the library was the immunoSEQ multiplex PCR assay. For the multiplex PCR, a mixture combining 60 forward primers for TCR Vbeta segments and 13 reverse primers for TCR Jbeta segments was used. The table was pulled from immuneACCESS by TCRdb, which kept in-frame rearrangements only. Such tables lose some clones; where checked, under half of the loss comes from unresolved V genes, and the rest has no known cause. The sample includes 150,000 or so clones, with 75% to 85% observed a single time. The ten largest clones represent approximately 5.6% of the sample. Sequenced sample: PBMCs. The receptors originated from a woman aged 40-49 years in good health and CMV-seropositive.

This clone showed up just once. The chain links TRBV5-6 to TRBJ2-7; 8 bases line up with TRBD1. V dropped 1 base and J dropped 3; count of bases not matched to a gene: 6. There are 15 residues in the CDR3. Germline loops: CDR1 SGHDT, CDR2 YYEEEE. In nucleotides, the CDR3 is TGTGCCAGCAGCTTGCAAGGGACAGGTGACTACGAGCAGTACTTC. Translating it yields CASSLQGTGDYEQYF.

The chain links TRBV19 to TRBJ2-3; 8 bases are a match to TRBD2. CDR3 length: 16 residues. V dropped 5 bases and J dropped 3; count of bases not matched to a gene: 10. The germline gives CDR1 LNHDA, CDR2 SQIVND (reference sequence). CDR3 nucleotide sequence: TGTGCCAGTAGTCCCAAGCGGGAGATCGGTACAGATACGCAGTATTTT. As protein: CASSPKREIGTDTQYF. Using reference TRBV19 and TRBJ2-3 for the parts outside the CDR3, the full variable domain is DGGITQSPKYLFRKEGQNVTLSCEQNLNHDAMYWYRQDPGQGLRLIYYSQIVNDFQKGDIAEGYSVSREKKESFPLTVTSAQKNPTAFYLCASSPKREIGTDTQYFGPGTRLTVL.

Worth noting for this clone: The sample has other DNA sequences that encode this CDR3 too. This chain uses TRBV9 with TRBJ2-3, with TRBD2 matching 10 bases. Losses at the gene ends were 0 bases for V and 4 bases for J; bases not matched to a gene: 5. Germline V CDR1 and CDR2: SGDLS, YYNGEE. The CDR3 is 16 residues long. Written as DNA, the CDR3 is TGTGCCAGCAGCGTAGACGGAGCGGGAGGGGCAGATACGCAGTATTTT. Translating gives CASSVDGAGGADTQYF.

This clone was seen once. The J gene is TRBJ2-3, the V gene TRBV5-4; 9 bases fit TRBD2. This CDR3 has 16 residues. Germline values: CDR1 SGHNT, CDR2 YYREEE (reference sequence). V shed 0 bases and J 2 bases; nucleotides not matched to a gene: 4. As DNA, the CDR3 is TGTGCCAGCAGCTTGGGAGGCGGGAGGGACACAGATACGCAGTATTTT. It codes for CASSLGGGRDTDTQYF. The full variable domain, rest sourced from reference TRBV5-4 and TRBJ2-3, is ETGVTQSPTHLIKTRGQQVTLRCSSQSGHNTVSWYQQALGQGPQFIFQYYREEENGRGNFPPRFSGLQFPNYSSELNVNALELDDSALYLCASSLGGGRDTDTQYFGPGTRLTVL.

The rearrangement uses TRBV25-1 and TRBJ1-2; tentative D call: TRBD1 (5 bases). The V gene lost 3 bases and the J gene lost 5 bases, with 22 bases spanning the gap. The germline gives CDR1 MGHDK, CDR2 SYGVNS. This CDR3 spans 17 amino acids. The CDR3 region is CASSDTQDILGGYGYTF. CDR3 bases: TGTGCCAGCAGTGATACCCAGGACATTCTGGGGGGTTATGGCTACACCTTC.

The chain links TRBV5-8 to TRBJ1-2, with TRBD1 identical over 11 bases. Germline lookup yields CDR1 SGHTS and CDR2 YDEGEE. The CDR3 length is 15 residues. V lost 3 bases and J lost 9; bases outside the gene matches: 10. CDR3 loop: CASSWGTGGSQSYTF. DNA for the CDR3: TGTGCCAGCAGCTGGGGGACAGGGGGATCCCAAAGCTACACCTTC.

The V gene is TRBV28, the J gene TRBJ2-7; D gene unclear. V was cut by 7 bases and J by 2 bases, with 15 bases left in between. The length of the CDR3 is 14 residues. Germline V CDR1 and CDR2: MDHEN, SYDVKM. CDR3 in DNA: TGTGCCAGCACCCTAGTGCGCCCACCCTACGAGCAGTACTTC. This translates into CASTLVRPPYEQYF.

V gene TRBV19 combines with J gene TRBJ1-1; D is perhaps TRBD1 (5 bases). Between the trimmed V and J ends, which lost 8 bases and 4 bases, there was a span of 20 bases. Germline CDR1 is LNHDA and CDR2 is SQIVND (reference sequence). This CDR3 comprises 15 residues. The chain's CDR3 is CASYLGRERGTEAFF. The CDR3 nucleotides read TGTGCCAGTTACCTCGGCCGGGAGAGGGGCACTGAAGCTTTCTTT.

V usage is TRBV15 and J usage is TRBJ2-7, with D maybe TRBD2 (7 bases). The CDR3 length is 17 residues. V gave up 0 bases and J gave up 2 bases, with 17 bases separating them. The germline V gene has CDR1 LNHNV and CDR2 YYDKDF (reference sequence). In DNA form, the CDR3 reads TGTGCCACCAGCAGAGAAGGGGGGGCGTTCGGCCCCTACGAGCAGTACTTC. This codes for CATSREGGAFGPYEQYF.

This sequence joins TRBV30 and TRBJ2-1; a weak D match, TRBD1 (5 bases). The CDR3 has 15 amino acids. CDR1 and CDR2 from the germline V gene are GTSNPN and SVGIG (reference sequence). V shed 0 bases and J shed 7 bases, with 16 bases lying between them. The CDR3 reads CAWSVRQDRRNEQFF. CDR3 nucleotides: TGTGCCTGGAGTGTACGCCAAGACAGACGGAATGAGCAGTTCTTC.

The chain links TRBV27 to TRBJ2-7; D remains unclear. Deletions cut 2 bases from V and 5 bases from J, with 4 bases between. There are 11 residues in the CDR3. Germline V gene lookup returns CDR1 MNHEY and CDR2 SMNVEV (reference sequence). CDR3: CASSLGHEQYF. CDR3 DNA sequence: TGTGCCAGCAGTTTAGGCCACGAGCAGTACTTC.

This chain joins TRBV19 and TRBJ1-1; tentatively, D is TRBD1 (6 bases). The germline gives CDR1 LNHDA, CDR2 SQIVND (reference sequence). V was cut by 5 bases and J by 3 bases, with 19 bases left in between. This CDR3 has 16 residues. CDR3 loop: CASSPVTGLGDTEAFF. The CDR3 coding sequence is TGTGCCAGTAGTCCCGTAACAGGGCTGGGGGACACTGAAGCTTTCTTT.

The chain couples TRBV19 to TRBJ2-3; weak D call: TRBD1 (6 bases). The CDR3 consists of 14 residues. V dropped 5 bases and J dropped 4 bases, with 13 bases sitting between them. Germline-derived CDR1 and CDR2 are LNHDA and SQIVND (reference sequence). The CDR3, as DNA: TGTGCCAGTAGTTCTCGGGACACGCCAGATACGCAGTATTTT. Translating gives CASSSRDTPDTQYF.

The CDR3: CASNKLAGGPDTQYF. For the CDR3, the DNA is TGCGCCAGCAACAAACTAGCGGGAGGACCAGATACGCAGTATTTT. The chain has TRBV10-2 and TRBJ2-3, with 12 bases fitting TRBD2. The V gene end was trimmed by 7 bases and the J gene end by 4 bases; junction bases not matched to a gene: 6. The length of the CDR3 is 15 residues. Germline CDR1 reads WSHSY; CDR2 reads SAAADI.

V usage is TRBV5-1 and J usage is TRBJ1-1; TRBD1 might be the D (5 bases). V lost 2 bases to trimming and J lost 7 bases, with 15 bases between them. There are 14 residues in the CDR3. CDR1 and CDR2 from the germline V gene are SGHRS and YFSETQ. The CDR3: CASSFGTGGLEAFF. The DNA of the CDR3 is TGCGCCAGCAGCTTTGGGACTGGAGGCCTTGAAGCTTTCTTT.

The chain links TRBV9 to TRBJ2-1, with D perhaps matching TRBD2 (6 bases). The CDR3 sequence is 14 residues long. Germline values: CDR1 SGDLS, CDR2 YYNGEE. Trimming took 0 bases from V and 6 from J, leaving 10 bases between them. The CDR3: CASSVAGVGNEQFF. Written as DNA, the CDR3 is TGTGCCAGCAGCGTAGCGGGAGTCGGCAATGAGCAGTTCTTC.

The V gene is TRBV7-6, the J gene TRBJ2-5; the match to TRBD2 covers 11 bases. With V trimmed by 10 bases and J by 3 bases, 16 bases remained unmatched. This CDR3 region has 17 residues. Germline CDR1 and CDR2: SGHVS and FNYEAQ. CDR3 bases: TGTGCCATATTAAGACTAGCGGGAATCCCGCCAGAAGAGACCCAGTACTTC. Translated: CAILRLAGIPPEETQYF.

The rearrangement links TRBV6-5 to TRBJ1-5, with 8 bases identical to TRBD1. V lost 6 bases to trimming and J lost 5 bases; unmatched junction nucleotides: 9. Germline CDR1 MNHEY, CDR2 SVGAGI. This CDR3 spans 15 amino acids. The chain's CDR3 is CASRPTGGKDQPQHF. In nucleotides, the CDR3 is TGTGCCAGCAGGCCCACAGGGGGAAAGGATCAGCCCCAGCATTTT.

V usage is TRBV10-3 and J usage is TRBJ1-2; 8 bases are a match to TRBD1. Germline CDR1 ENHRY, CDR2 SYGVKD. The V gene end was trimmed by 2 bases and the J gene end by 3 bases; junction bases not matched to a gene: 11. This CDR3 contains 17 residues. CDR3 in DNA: TGTGCCATCAGTGAGCCAAGGACAGGGAAAGCAGACTATGGCTACACCTTC. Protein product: CAISEPRTGKADYGYTF.

The CDR3 DNA reads as TGTGCCAGCAGCTTGAAGCTTAGCGGGGGCAACAATGAGCAGTTCTTC. Its translation is CASSLKLSGGNNEQFF. The J gene is TRBJ2-1, the V gene TRBV5-6; 9 bases match TRBD2. Germline V lookup: CDR1 SGHDT, CDR2 YYEEEE. This CDR3 contains 16 residues. With V trimmed by 1 base and J by 5 bases, 7 bases remained unmatched.

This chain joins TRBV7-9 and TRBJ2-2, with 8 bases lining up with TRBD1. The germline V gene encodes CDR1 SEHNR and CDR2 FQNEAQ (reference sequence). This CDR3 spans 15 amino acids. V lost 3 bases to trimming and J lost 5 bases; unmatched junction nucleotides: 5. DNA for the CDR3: TGTGCCAGCAGCTTGACAGGGGCTTGGACCGGGGAGCTGTTTTTT. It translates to CASSLTGAWTGELFF.

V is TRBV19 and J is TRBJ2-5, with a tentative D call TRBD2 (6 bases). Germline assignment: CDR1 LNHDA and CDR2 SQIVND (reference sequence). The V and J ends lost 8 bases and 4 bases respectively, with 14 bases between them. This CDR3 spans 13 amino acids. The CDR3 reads CASSMRGGETQYF. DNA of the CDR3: TGTGCCAGTTCCATGCGGGGAGGAGAGACCCAGTACTTC.

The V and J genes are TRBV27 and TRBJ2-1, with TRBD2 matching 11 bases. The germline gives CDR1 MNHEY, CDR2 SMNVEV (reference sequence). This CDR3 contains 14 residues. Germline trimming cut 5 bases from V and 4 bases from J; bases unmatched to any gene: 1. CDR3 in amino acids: CASSRTSGYNEQFF. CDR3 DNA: TGTGCCAGCAGTCGGACTAGCGGGTACAATGAGCAGTTCTTC.

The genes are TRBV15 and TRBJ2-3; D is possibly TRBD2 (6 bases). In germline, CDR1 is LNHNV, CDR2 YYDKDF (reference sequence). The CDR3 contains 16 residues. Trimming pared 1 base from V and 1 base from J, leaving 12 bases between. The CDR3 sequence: CATSRAVTGGTDTQYF. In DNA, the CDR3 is TGTGCCACCAGCAGAGCTGTGACGGGGGGCACAGATACGCAGTATTTT.